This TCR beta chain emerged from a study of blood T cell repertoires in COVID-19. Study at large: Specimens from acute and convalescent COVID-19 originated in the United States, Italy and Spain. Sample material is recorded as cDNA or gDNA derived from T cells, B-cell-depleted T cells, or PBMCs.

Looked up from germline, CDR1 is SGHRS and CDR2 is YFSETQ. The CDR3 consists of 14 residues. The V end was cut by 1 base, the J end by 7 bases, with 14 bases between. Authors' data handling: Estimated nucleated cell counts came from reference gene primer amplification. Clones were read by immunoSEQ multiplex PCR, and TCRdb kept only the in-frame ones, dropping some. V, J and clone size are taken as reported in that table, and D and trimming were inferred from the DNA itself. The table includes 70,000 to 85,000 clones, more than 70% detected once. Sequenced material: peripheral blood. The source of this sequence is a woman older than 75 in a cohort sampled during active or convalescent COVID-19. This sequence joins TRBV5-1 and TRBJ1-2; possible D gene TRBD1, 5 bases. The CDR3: CASSLLLQGGGYTF. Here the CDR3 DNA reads TGCGCCAGCAGCTTGTTACTCCAGGGAGGTGGCTACACCTTC.